These T cell receptor beta chains were read from a single sample in a study of cytotoxic CD8 clonotypes in ibrutinib-treated CLL. Using immunoSEQ multiplex PCR, the repertoire was profiled, and TCRdb retains in-frame clones only, with some absent. The repertoire holds 150,000 to 200,000 clones, with around 72% as singletons. Material: PBMCs, obtained after 24 months of ibrutinib treatment. The receptors were gathered from a human donor with chronic lymphocytic leukemia. CDR3s include the opening cysteine and the closing phenylalanine or tryptophan. D genes are given only for firm matches. Part of the rows lack a size; the others show once, few, many or a class for expanded clones.

clone_size	d_call	v_call	cdr3_length	j_call	cdr3_aa	cdr3_nt
few	TRBD2	TRBV6-6	15	TRBJ2-7	CASSSTSGRAYEQYF	TGTGCCAGCAGTAGCACTAGCGGGAGGGCTTACGAGCAGTACTTC
.	TRBD2	TRBV7-2	15	TRBJ2-3	CASRELAGGTDTQYF	TGTGCCAGCAGGGAACTAGCGGGAGGCACAGATACGCAGTATTTT
.	TRBD1	TRBV25-1	16	TRBJ2-5	CASSDRHRGRQETQYF	TGTGCCAGCAGTGACCGACACAGGGGGCGGCAAGAGACCCAGTACTTC
.	TRBD1	TRBV29-1	13	TRBJ2-7	CSVRTGGLNEQYF	TGCAGCGTACGGACAGGGGGTCTCAACGAGCAGTACTTC
.	.	TRBV7-7	13	TRBJ2-3	CASSFIRADTQYF	TGTGCCAGCAGCTTCATTAGAGCAGATACGCAGTATTTT
.	.	TRBV6-5	15	TRBJ2-2	CASSYSQPNTGELFF	TGTGCCAGCAGTTACTCCCAGCCGAACACCGGGGAGCTGTTTTTT
.	.	TRBV5-6	15	TRBJ2-7	CASSLPTETAYEQYF	TGTGCCAGCAGTCTTCCGACAGAAACTGCATACGAGCAGTACTTC
.	.	TRBV7-3	13	TRBJ1-1	CASSLLVGTEAFF	TGTGCCAGCAGCTTACTAGTAGGCACTGAAGCTTTCTTT
.	.	TRBV30	15	TRBJ1-6	CAWSVRRRLNSPLHF	TGTGCCTGGAGTGTACGACGGAGACTGAATTCACCCCTCCACTTT
.	TRBD1	TRBV2	14	TRBJ1-2	CASTLGQGNYGYTF	TGTGCCAGCACCCTCGGACAGGGGAACTATGGCTACACCTTC
few	.	TRBV6-6	12	TRBJ1-5	CASSYGVQPQHF	TGTGCCAGCAGTTACGGGGTTCAGCCCCAGCATTTT
.	.	TRBV5-8	16	TRBJ2-1	CASSLQRLSSYNEQFF	TGTGCCAGCAGCTTACAGCGGTTGAGCTCCTACAATGAGCAGTTCTTC
.	TRBD1	TRBV19	14	TRBJ1-5	CASTPGTAHQPQHF	TGTGCCAGTACCCCCGGGACAGCTCATCAGCCCCAGCATTTT
.	TRBD1	TRBV2	12	TRBJ1-2	CASTGGDYGYTF	TGTGCCAGCACAGGGGGGGACTATGGCTACACCTTC
.	TRBD2	TRBV7-9	16	TRBJ2-1	CASSLGTSGSHDEQFF	TGTGCCAGCAGCTTAGGGACTAGCGGGAGTCACGATGAGCAGTTCTTC
.	.	TRBV6-5	14	TRBJ2-7	CASSYLGQTYEQYF	TGTGCCAGCAGTTACCTCGGACAGACCTACGAGCAGTACTTC
.	TRBD2	TRBV4-2	18	TRBJ2-3	CASSQAGLAGVTTDTQYF	TGTGCCAGCAGCCAAGCCGGACTAGCGGGAGTGACAACAGATACGCAGTATTTT
few	.	TRBV7-2	14	TRBJ1-2	CASSLFPENYGYTF	TGTGCCAGCAGCTTATTCCCAGAAAACTATGGCTACACCTTC
.	.	TRBV6-6	14	TRBJ1-2	CASSSSGIGYGYTF	TGTGCCAGCAGCTCGTCGGGGATTGGCTATGGCTACACCTTC
.	TRBD1	TRBV7-8	13	TRBJ1-2	CASSLWDRDGYTF	TGTGCCAGCAGCTTATGGGACAGGGATGGCTACACCTTC
.	TRBD1	TRBV7-2	16	TRBJ2-7	CASSSTGAVRVYEQYF	TGTGCCAGCAGCTCGACAGGGGCGGTTAGGGTCTACGAGCAGTACTTC
.	TRBD2	TRBV19	16	TRBJ2-3	CASKALAGGNTDTQYF	TGTGCTTCCAAGGCGCTAGCGGGAGGAAACACAGATACGCAGTATTTT
.	.	TRBV25-1	13	TRBJ1-1	CASTGQRVTEAFF	TGTGCCAGCACCGGACAGAGGGTCACTGAAGCTTTCTTT
.	.	TRBV11-3	14	TRBJ2-2	CASSSRINTGELFF	TGTGCCAGCAGCTCCAGAATTAACACCGGGGAGCTGTTTTTT
.	TRBD1	TRBV4-3	18	TRBJ1-2	CASSHRITITGGAYGYTF	TGCGCCAGCAGCCACCGAATTACCATCACAGGGGGCGCCTATGGCTACACCTTC
.	.	TRBV14	18	TRBJ2-1	CASSQDRLVGGSYNEQFF	TGTGCCAGCAGCCAAGATAGATTAGTCGGCGGATCCTACAATGAGCAGTTCTTC
.	.	TRBV7-7	13	TRBJ2-4	CASSLTGSDIQYF	TGTGCTAGCAGCCTAACAGGGTCGGACATTCAGTACTTC
once	.	TRBV29-1	10	TRBJ1-5	CSVEVPPQHF	TGCAGCGTTGAAGTCCCGCCCCAGCATTTT
.	.	TRBV5-4	13	TRBJ2-5	CASSLAVGETQYF	TGTGCCAGCAGCTTGGCCGTAGGAGAGACCCAGTACTTC
once	.	TRBV5-8	14	TRBJ1-5	CASSLQGDNQPQHF	TGTGCCAGCAGCTTACAAGGGGACAATCAGCCCCAGCATTTT
.	TRBD2	TRBV19	18	TRBJ2-7	CASSSRTSGRTFSYEQYF	TGTGCCAGTAGTTCACGGACTAGCGGGAGGACCTTCTCCTACGAGCAGTACTTC
.	.	TRBV30	12	TRBJ2-1	CAYTTVGNEQFF	TGTGCCTACACGACAGTCGGAAATGAGCAGTTCTTC
.	.	TRBV5-6	14	TRBJ2-7	CASSFGTGTYEQYF	TGTGCCAGCAGCTTCGGGACGGGAACCTACGAGCAGTACTTC
.	TRBD1	TRBV18	17	TRBJ2-2	CASSPASRGSGTGELFF	TGTGCCAGCTCACCCGCCTCCAGGGGGTCGGGCACCGGGGAGCTGTTTTTT
.	.	TRBV10-3	14	TRBJ1-2	CAISESWDGYGYTF	TGTGCCATCAGTGAGTCTTGGGATGGCTATGGCTACACCTTC
few	.	TRBV18	12	TRBJ2-7	CASSQGSYEQYF	TGTGCCAGCTCACAGGGCTCCTACGAGCAGTACTTC
.	.	TRBV5-1	12	TRBJ2-1	CASSFVVNEQFF	TGCGCCAGCAGCTTTGTAGTGAATGAGCAGTTCTTC
few	TRBD1	TRBV6-5	12	TRBJ2-1	CASSSHRGEQFF	TGTGCCAGCAGTTCACACAGGGGGGAGCAGTTCTTC